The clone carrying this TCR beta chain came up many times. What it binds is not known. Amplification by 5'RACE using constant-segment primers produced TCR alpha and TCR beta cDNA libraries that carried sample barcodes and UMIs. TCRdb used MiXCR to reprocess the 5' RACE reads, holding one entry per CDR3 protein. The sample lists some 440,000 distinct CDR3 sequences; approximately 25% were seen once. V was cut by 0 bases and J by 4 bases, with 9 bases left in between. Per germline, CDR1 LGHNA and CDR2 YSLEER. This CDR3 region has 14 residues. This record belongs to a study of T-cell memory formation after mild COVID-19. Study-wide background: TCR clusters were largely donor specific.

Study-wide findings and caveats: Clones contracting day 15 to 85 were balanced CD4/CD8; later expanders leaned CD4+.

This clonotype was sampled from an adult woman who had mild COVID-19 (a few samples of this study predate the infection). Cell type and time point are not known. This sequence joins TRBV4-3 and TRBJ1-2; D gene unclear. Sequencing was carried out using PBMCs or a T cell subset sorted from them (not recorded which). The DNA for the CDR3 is TGCGCCAGCAGCCAAGAAACCGGGAGCTATGGCTACACCTTC. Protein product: CASSQETGSYGYTF.